This TCR beta chain was captured in a study of blood T cells in healthy people across ages. Points from the study as a whole: Naive CD4+ cell counts and diversity both ran higher in long-lived than in aged donors.

With respect to this clonotype: Its antigen is as yet unknown.

A second about 7 to 11 cycle PCR used barcoded and J-beta primers. Via MiXCR, TCRdb re-called the 5' RACE reads, giving one row per CDR3 protein. The repertoire includes 700,000 or so distinct CDR3 sequences, roughly 20% of them detected once, and roughly 22% sits in the top ten. V lost 6 bases and J lost 0, with 14 bases in between. There are 15 residues in the CDR3. The V gene's germline CDR1 is MNHNS and CDR2 SASEGT. Caucasian individuals from Russia who were healthy and aged about 6 to 95 acted as donors. This sequence joins TRBV6-1 and TRBJ1-1; D not certain. The clonotype was recovered from a man between 65 and 85 years old in good health. Sequencing was performed on blood. The CDR3 DNA follows: TGTGCCAGCAGCTATCTGTCCGGGCTGAACACTGAAGCTTTCTTT. Residues: CASSYLSGLNTEAFF.